These 13 T cell receptor beta chains were all obtained from the same sample, sequenced in a study of control samples from healthy donors and cancer patients (dated by TCRdb to 2019 to 2021). Libraries were prepared through the immunoSEQ multiplex PCR assay. TCRdb stores this immuneACCESS table with in-frame sequences only. Part of the clones is absent; in the studies checked, under half of the shortfall reflects unresolved V genes, and no reason is known for the rest. This sample comprises about 120,000 clones, around 87% of them detected only once. The ten largest clones add up to roughly 2.8% of the sample. Sequencing input: blood. The receptors were sampled from a man in his sixties in good health.

V and J are TRBV24-1 and TRBJ1-5, with D uncertain. V was clipped by 4 bases and J by 7 bases, with 10 bases between them. The CDR3 totals 13 residues. Looked up from germline, CDR1 is KGHDR and CDR2 is SFDVKD. CDR3 coding DNA: TGTGCCACCAGTGAGGGCCTGGAGCAGCCCCAGCATTTT. Its protein product is CATSEGLEQPQHF.

The gene calls are TRBV2 and TRBJ2-2; D gene unclear. The CDR3 extends over 13 amino acids. Per germline, CDR1 SNHLY and CDR2 FYNNEI. The V and J ends lost 6 bases and 6 bases respectively, with 11 bases between them. CDR3 loop: CASRVTEAGELFF. CDR3 sequence (DNA): TGTGCCAGCAGAGTCACCGAGGCCGGGGAGCTGTTTTTT.

For the CDR3, the DNA is TGTGCCAGCAGCACCGGACAGGCCAGCTATGGCTACACCTTC. This codes for CASSTGQASYGYTF. The chain links TRBV9 to TRBJ1-2; 7 bases are a match to TRBD1. V trimming: 4 bases; J trimming: 4 bases; junction bases outside the gene matches: 7. The V gene's germline CDR1 is SGDLS and CDR2 YYNGEE. This CDR3 has 14 amino acids.

The CDR3: CASSQTTGYNQPQHF. DNA for the CDR3: TGTGCCAGCAGTCAGACTACAGGTTACAATCAGCCCCAGCATTTT. The V gene is TRBV28, the J gene TRBJ1-5, with TRBD1 as a possible D gene (5 bases). Germline CDR1 MDHEN, CDR2 SYDVKM. The CDR3 length is 15 residues. V dropped 5 bases and J dropped 3 bases, with 14 bases sitting between them.

The chain joins TRBV5-1 to TRBJ2-5; perhaps TRBD1 as D (6 bases). Germline values: CDR1 SGHRS, CDR2 YFSETQ. V lost 4 bases, J lost 5 bases, and 21 bases lay in between. CDR3 length equals 16 residues. CDR3: CASSGGTGLIGETQYF. CDR3 DNA sequence: TGCGCCAGCAGCGGTGGAACAGGGTTAATCGGGGAGACCCAGTACTTC.

The V gene is TRBV5-5, the J gene TRBJ2-2; tentatively, D is TRBD2 (7 bases). V dropped 2 bases and J dropped 2 bases, with 16 bases sitting between them. Germline V gene sequence: CDR1 SGHKS, CDR2 YYEKEE (reference sequence). This CDR3 has 17 residues. For the CDR3, the DNA is TGTGCCAGCAGCTTTTGGGGCGGGGGACATAACACCGGGGAGCTGTTTTTT. Encoded protein: CASSFWGGGHNTGELFF.

The CDR3 DNA reads TGTGCCACCAGTGATACCCCCGGGACAGGGGTCTACGAGCAGTACTTC. The encoded protein is CATSDTPGTGVYEQYF. This chain joins TRBV24-1 and TRBJ2-7; 10 nucleotides agree with TRBD1. The germline gives CDR1 KGHDR, CDR2 SFDVKD. The CDR3 is 16 amino acids. The ends lost 3 bases at V and 3 bases at J; junction bases unmatched: 7.

The chain has TRBV7-9 and TRBJ2-5; 8 nucleotides line up with TRBD2. Germline CDR1 and CDR2: SEHNR and FQNEAQ (reference sequence). Trimming cost V 3 bases and J 3 bases; bases outside gene matches: 6. The CDR3 spans 15 residues. The CDR3 region is CASSFGGAVKETQYF. The CDR3 DNA sequence: TGTGCCAGCAGCTTCGGGGGGGCAGTAAAAGAGACCCAGTACTTC.

The CDR3 loop is CASRRDKSAYEQYF. The CDR3, as DNA: TGTGCCAGCAGGCGGGACAAGTCGGCCTACGAGCAGTACTTC. The V gene is TRBV5-4, the J gene TRBJ2-7; D could derive from TRBD1 or TRBD2 (6 bases each). Germline V lookup: CDR1 SGHNT, CDR2 YYREEE (reference sequence). V was trimmed by 5 bases and J by 2 bases, leaving 14 bases between them. CDR3 length: 14 amino acids.

This rearrangement joins TRBV4-3 to TRBJ2-5; 7 bases are a match to TRBD1. The CDR3 loop spans 16 amino acids. The J segment lost 3 bases and the V segment lost 4 bases, leaving 11 bases of the junction unmatched. The germline V gene has CDR1 LGHNA and CDR2 YSLEER. DNA for the CDR3: TGCGCCAGCAGCCTTACCCTCGCCGGGACAGAAGAGACCCAGTACTTC. This codes for CASSLTLAGTEETQYF.

This chain joins TRBV7-3 and TRBJ1-1; tentatively, D is TRBD1 (6 bases). Germline V CDR1 and CDR2: SGHTA, FQGTGA. This CDR3 contains 14 residues. V shed 2 bases and J shed 8 bases, with 15 bases lying between them. In DNA, the CDR3 is TGTGCCAGCAGCTTAGGCGGAGTAGGGACAGAAGCTTTCTTT. Its translation is CASSLGGVGTEAFF.

As to this clone: The CDR3 end shows no conserved phenylalanine or tryptophan, and so a read error is likely. The DNA is left out, because the CDR3 cannot be placed on it with certainty; the CDR3 is given as TCRdb lists it. The chain uses TRBV5-3 and TRBJ2-7. Being an ORF, TRBV5-3 has a function that is uncertain. The CDR3 extends over 10 residues, inclusive of both ends. The CDR3 is CARSNRDPHL.

The chain uses TRBV7-8 and TRBJ2-2, with 9 bases matching TRBD1. The J segment lost 5 bases and the V segment lost 5 bases, leaving 21 bases of the junction unmatched. The CDR3 spans 20 residues. In germline, CDR1 is SGHVS, CDR2 FQNEAQ. The CDR3 region has the DNA TGTGCCAGCAGCCTCACAATTCCGTCGTACAGGGGGCTAGGAACCGGGGAGCTGTTTTTT. This encodes CASSLTIPSYRGLGTGELFF.